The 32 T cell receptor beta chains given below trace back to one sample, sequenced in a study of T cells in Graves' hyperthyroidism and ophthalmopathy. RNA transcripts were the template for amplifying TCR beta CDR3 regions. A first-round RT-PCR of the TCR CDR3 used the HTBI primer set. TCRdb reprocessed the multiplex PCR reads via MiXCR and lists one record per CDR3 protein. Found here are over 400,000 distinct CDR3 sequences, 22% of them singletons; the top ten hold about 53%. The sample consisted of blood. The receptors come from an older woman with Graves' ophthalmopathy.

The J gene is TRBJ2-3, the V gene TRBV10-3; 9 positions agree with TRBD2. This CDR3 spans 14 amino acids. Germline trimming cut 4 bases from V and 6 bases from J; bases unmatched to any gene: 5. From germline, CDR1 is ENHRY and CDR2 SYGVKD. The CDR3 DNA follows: TGTGCCATCAGTGCCGGACTAGCGCTTGATACGCAGTATTTT. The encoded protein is CAISAGLALDTQYF.

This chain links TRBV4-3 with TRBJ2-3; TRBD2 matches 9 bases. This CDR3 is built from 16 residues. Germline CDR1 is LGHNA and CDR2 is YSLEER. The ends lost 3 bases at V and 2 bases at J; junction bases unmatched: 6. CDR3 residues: CASSHQLAGYTDTQYF. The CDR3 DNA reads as TGCGCCAGCAGCCACCAACTAGCGGGCTACACAGATACGCAGTATTTT.

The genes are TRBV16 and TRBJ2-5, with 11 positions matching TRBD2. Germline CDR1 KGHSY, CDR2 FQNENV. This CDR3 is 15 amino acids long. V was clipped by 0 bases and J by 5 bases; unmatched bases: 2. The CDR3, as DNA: TGTGCCAGCAGCCAATCGTCTAGCGGGAGGGAGACCCAGTACTTC. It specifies CASSQSSSGRETQYF.

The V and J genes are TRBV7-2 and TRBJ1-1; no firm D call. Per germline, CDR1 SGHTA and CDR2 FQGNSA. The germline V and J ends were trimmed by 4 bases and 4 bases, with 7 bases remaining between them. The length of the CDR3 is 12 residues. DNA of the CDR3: TGTGCCAGCAGCTCATTCCCCACTGAAGCTTTCTTT. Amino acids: CASSSFPTEAFF.

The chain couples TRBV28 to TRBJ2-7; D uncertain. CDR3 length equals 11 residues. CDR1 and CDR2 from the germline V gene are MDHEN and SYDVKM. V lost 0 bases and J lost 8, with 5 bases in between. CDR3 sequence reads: CASSLWAKQYF. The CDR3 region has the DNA TGTGCCAGCAGTTTATGGGCTAAGCAGTACTTC.

The CDR3 DNA reads as TGTGCCAGTAACAAGGGGCAGACTAACTATGGCTACACCTTC. Translated, it gives CASNKGQTNYGYTF. The chain combines TRBV6-9 with TRBJ1-2; perhaps TRBD1 as D (5 bases). Trimming cost V 9 bases and J 0 bases, with 14 bases left between them. CDR3 length: 14 amino acids. CDR1 is MNHGY and CDR2 is SVAAGI in the germline V gene.

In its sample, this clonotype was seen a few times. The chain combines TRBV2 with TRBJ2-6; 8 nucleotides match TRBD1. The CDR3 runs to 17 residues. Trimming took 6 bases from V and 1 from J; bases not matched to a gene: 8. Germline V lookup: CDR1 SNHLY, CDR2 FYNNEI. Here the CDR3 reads CASSLDRGSSGANVLTF. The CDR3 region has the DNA TGTGCCAGCAGCCTTGACAGGGGTTCTTCTGGGGCCAACGTCCTGACTTTC.

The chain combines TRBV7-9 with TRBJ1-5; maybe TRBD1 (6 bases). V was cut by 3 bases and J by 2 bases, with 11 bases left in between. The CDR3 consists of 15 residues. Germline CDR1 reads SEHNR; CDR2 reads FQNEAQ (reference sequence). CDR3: CASSFGAGGNQPQHF. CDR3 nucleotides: TGTGCCAGCAGCTTTGGGGCAGGGGGCAATCAGCCCCAGCATTTT.

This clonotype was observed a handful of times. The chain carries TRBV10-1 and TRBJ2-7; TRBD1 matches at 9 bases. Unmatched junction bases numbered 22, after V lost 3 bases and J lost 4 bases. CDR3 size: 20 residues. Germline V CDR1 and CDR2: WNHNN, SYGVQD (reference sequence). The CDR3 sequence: CASSDPAGTGRTPSVYEQYF. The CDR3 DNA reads TGCGCCAGCAGTGATCCCGCCGGGACAGGGAGGACCCCATCGGTATACGAGCAGTACTTC.

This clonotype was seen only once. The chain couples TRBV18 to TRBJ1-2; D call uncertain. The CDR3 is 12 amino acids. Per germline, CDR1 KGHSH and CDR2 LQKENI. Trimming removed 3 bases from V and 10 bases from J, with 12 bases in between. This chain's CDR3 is CASSPRTEFYTF. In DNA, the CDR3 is TGTGCCAGCTCACCTAGGACGGAATTCTACACCTTC.

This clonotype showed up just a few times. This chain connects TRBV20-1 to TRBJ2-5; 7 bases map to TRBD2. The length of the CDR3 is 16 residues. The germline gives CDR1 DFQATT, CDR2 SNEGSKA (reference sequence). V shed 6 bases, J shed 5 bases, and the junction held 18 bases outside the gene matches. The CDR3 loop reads CSASLGRGGVRETQYF. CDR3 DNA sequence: TGCAGTGCCAGCTTGGGGAGGGGAGGGGTGAGGGAGACCCAGTACTTC.

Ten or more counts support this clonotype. The CDR3 sequence is CASRLTGGGSRNTEAFF. In DNA form, the CDR3 reads TGTGCCAGCAGACTGACAGGGGGTGGGAGTAGGAACACTGAAGCTTTCTTT. The rearrangement links TRBV7-2 to TRBJ1-1, with 9 bases that match TRBD1. Trimming at V came to 6 bases and at J to 1 base, leaving 12 bases not matched to a gene. CDR1 SGHTA and CDR2 FQGNSA come from the germline V gene. The CDR3 has 17 residues.

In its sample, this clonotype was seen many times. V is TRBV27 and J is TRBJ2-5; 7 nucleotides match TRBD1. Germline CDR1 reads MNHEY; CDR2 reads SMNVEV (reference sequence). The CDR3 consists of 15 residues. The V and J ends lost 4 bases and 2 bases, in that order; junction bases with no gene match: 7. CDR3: CASSSRQGYQETQYF. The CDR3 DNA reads TGTGCCAGCAGTTCCCGACAGGGCTATCAAGAGACCCAGTACTTC.

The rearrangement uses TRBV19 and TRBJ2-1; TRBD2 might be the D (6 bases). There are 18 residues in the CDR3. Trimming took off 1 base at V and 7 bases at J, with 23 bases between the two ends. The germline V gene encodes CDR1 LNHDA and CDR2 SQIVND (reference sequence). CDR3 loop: CASSIGVLRREGRNEQFF. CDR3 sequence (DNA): TGTGCCAGTAGTATAGGAGTTCTGCGGCGGGAAGGGAGGAATGAGCAGTTCTTC.

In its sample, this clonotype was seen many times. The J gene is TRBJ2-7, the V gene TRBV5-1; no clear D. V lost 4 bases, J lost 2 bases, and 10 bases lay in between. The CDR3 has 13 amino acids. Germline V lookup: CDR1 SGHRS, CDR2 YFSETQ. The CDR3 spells CASSRQETYEQYF. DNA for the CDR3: TGCGCCAGCAGCCGGCAGGAAACCTACGAGCAGTACTTC.

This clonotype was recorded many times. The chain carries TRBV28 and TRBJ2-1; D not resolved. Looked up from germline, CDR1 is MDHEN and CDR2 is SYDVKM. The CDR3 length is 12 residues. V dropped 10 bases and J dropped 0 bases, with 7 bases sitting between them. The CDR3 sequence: CATSGSYNEQFF. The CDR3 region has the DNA TGTGCCACCTCGGGCTCCTACAATGAGCAGTTCTTC.

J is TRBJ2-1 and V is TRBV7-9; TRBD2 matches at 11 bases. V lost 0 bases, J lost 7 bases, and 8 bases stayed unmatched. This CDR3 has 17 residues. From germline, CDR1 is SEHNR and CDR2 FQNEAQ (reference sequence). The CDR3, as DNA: TGTGCCAGCAGCTTAGCCCTGACTAGCGGGACGGGGAATGAGCAGTTCTTC. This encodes CASSLALTSGTGNEQFF.

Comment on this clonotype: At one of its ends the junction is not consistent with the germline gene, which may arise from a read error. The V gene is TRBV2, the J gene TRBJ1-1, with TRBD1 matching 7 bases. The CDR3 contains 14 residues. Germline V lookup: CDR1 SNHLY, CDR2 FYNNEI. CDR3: CTSSRQGRNTEAFF. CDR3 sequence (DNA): TGTACCAGCAGCCGACAGGGAAGGAACACTGAAGCTTTCTTT.

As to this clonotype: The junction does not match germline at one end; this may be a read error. CDR3 region: CSADFSSYNGQFF. The CDR3 nucleotides are TGCAGTGCAGACTTCAGCTCCTACAATGGGCAGTTCTTC. The chain carries TRBV20-1 and TRBJ2-1; D is unresolved. The germline V gene encodes CDR1 DFQATT and CDR2 SNEGSKA (reference sequence). The CDR3 covers 13 residues.

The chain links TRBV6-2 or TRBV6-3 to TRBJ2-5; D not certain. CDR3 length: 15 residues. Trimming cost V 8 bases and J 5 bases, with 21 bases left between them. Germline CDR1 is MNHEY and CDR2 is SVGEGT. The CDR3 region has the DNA TGTGCCAGCTTATCCTCCGGGCCCCCTAGGGAGACCCAGTACTTC. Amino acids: CASLSSGPPRETQYF.

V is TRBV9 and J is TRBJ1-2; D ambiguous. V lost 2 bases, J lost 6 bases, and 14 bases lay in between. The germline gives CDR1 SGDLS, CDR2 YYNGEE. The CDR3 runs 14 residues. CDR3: CASSVGGGWDGYTF. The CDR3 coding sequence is TGTGCCAGCAGCGTCGGAGGAGGGTGGGATGGCTACACCTTC. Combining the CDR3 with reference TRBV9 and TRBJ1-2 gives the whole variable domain DSGVTQTPKHLITATGQRVTLRCSPRSGDLSVYWYQQSLDQGLQFLIQYYNGEERAKGNILERFSAQQFPDLHSELNLSSLELGDSALYFCASSVGGGWDGYTFGSGTRLTVV.

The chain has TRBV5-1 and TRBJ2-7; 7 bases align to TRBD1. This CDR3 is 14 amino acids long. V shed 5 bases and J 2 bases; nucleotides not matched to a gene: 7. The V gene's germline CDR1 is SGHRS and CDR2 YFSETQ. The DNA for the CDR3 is TGCGCCAGCAGTTCACAGGACAGGACCTACGAGCAGTACTTC. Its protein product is CASSSQDRTYEQYF.

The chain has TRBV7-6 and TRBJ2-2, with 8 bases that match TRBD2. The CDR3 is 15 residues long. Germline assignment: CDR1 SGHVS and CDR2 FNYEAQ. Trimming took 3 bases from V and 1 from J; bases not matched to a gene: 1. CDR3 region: CASSFLAGNTGELFF. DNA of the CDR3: TGTGCCAGCAGCTTCCTAGCGGGGAACACCGGGGAGCTGTTTTTT.

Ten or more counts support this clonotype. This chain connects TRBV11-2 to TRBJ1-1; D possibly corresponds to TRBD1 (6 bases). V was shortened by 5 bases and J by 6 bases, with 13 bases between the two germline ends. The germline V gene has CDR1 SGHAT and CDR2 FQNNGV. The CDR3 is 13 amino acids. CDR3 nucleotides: TGTGCCAGCAGCCACATCAGGGGACCTGAAGCTTTCTTT. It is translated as CASSHIRGPEAFF.

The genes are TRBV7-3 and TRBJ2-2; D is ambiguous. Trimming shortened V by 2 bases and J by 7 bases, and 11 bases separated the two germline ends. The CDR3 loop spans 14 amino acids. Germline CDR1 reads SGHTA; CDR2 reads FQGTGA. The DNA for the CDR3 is TGTGCCAGCAGCTTAGGCCCTGGGGACGGGGAGCTGTTTTTT. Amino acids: CASSLGPGDGELFF.

The CDR3 loop is CASSQESRGRLAFF. The CDR3 bases are TGTGCCAGCAGCCAAGAGAGCAGGGGGCGCTTGGCTTTCTTT. The J gene is TRBJ1-1, the V gene TRBV3-1; 8 nucleotides line up with TRBD1. V lost 0 bases to trimming and J lost 11 bases; unmatched junction nucleotides: 8. Germline CDR1 LGHDT, CDR2 YNNKEL (reference sequence). The CDR3 is made up of 14 amino acids.

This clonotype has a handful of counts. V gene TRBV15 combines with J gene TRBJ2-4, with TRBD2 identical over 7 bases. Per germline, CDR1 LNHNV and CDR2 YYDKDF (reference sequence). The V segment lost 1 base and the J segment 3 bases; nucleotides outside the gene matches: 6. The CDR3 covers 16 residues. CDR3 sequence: CATSRAGGLGKNIQYF. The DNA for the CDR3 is TGTGCCACCAGCAGAGCGGGGGGATTAGGCAAAAACATTCAGTACTTC.

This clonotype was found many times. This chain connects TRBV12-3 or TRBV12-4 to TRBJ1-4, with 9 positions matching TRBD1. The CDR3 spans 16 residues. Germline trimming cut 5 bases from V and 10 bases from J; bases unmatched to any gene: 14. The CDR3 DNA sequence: TGTGCCAGCAGTCCGGGACAGGGCGGTTCGCTAGGAAAACTGTTTTTT. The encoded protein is CASSPGQGGSLGKLFF.

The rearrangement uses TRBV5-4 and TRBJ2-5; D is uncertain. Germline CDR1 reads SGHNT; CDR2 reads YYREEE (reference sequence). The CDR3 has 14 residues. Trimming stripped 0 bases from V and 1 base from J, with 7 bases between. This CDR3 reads CASSLVAAQETQYF. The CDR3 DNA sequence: TGTGCCAGCAGCTTGGTGGCAGCCCAAGAGACCCAGTACTTC.

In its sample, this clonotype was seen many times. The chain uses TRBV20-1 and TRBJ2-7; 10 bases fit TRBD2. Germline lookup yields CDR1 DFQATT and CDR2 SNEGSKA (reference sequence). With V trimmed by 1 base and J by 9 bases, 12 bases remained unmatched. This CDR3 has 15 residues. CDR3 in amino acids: CSARGNLAGAIRQYF. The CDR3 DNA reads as TGCAGTGCTAGAGGCAATCTAGCGGGAGCTATTCGGCAGTACTTC.

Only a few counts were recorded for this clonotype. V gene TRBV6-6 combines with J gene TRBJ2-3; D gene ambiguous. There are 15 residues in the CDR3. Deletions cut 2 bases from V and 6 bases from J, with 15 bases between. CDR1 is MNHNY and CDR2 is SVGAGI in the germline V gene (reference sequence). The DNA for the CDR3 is TGTGCCAGCAGTTACCAAGACTCCCTGGGTGATACGCAGTATTTT. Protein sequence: CASSYQDSLGDTQYF.

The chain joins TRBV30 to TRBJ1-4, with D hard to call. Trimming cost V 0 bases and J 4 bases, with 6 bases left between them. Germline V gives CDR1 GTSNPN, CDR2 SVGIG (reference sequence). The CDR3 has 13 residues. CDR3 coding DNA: TGTGCCTGGAGTGTAGCACTTAATGAAAAACTGTTTTTT. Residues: CAWSVALNEKLFF.